This record concerns one T cell receptor beta chain sequence. The CDR3 covers 12 residues. TCRdb re-called the 5' RACE reads; every CDR3 protein appears as one record, without DNA. The sample spans about 300,000 distinct CDR3 sequences; the ten largest clones claim around 4.2%. The data belong to a study of T cells expressing NK-cell markers. The overall study: Eight donors were sequenced, of whom seven were HCMV-seropositive, while the remaining one was HCMV-seronegative.

The V call is TRBV12-3 or TRBV12-4, the J call TRBJ1-2. The clonotype comes from a woman between 18 and 75 years old in good health. Sequenced material: blood T cells: a sorted CD56 or NKG2C T cell subset, CD4+ or CD8+ T cells, or bulk PBMC T cells (not recorded which). The CDR3 here is CASSDSGYGYTF.